A single sample is the source of the 29 T cell receptor beta chains below, sequenced in a study of OX40 agonist ivuxolimab in advanced cancers. TCRdb keeps only in-frame clones here, not all; method: immunoSEQ multiplex PCR. The sample includes approximately 69,000 clones, about 93% of them seen just once. The sequencing here drew on CD4+ or CD8+ T cells sorted from blood, taken in a trial of the OX40 agonist ivuxolimab. These receptors originate from an adult with an advanced solid tumor such as melanoma, head and neck, liver or kidney cancer.

This rearrangement joins TRBV14 to TRBJ2-2, with D hard to call. With 4 bases removed from V and 3 bases from J, the gap between germline ends came to 6 bases. Germline V gene lookup returns CDR1 SGHDN and CDR2 FVKESK. This CDR3 is built from 13 residues. The CDR3 region is CASSPHYTGELFF. CDR3 DNA: TGTGCCAGCAGCCCGCACTACACCGGGGAGCTGTTTTTT.

The chain links TRBV5-1 to TRBJ2-1; the D is unclear. From germline, CDR1 is SGHRS and CDR2 YFSETQ. V shed 2 bases and J shed 7 bases, with 7 bases lying between them. This CDR3 has 12 amino acids. CDR3 region: CASSLDGNEQFF. The CDR3 region has the DNA TGCGCCAGCAGCTTAGACGGTAATGAGCAGTTCTTC.

V usage is TRBV27 and J usage is TRBJ1-5; no clear D. The CDR3 covers 12 residues. Per the germline V gene, CDR1 is MNHEY and CDR2 is SMNVEV (reference sequence). Trimming stripped 5 bases from V and 4 bases from J, with 6 bases between. The CDR3, as DNA: TGTGCCAGCAGTGTCAGGAATCAGCCCCAGCATTTT. The encoded protein is CASSVRNQPQHF.

This chain joins TRBV6-5 and TRBJ2-7; a weak D match, TRBD1 (7 bases). This CDR3 spans 14 amino acids. Trimming pared 2 bases from V and 4 bases from J, leaving 12 bases between. Germline CDR1 and CDR2: MNHEY and SVGAGI. CDR3 coding DNA: TGTGCCAGCAGTTACGGCCAGGGGGGTTACGAGCAGTACTTC. The encoded protein is CASSYGQGGYEQYF.

This clone was seen a few times. J is TRBJ1-5 and V is TRBV5-4, with 10 bases matching TRBD1. V dropped 3 bases and J dropped 1; count of bases not matched to a gene: 4. Germline assignment: CDR1 SGHNT and CDR2 YYREEE (reference sequence). The CDR3 has 16 residues. The CDR3 DNA is TGTGCCAGCAGCTCGACAGGGGGCGGAAGCAATCAGCCCCAGCATTTT. Translated, it gives CASSSTGGGSNQPQHF.

This chain uses TRBV7-9 with TRBJ2-3, with D perhaps matching TRBD2 (6 bases). Deletions cut 8 bases from V and 3 bases from J, with 21 bases between. Germline lookup yields CDR1 SEHNR and CDR2 FQNEAQ (reference sequence). This CDR3 spans 16 amino acids. CDR3 sequence reads: CASHKSGAGSTDTQYF. Here the CDR3 DNA reads TGTGCCAGCCATAAATCGGGAGCTGGAAGTACAGATACGCAGTATTTT.

This rearrangement joins TRBV29-1 to TRBJ2-1; 8 bases agree with TRBD2. The CDR3 runs 15 residues. The V gene's germline CDR1 is SQVTM and CDR2 ANQGSEA. V was clipped by 6 bases and J by 7 bases; unmatched bases: 14. DNA of the CDR3: TGCAGCGTCACAGGCCTAAGCGGGAGTCTAAATGAGCAGTTCTTC. This translates into CSVTGLSGSLNEQFF.

The chain couples TRBV14 to TRBJ2-4; 7 nucleotides agree with TRBD2. Trimming cost V 4 bases and J 1 base; bases outside gene matches: 7. CDR1 is SGHDN, CDR2 FVKESK, per germline. This CDR3 is 16 amino acids long. The DNA of the CDR3 is TGTGCCAGCAGCCTCCGGGGAGGGCAGGCCAAAAACATTCAGTACTTC. Its protein is CASSLRGGQAKNIQYF.

The rearrangement uses TRBV29-1 and TRBJ2-7; 10 bases align to TRBD2. Trimming at V came to 4 bases and at J to 3 bases, leaving 6 bases not matched to a gene. The CDR3 is 14 amino acids. The V gene's germline CDR1 is SQVTM and CDR2 ANQGSEA. CDR3: CSVVPSGRDYEQYF. The CDR3 DNA reads as TGCAGCGTTGTCCCTAGCGGGAGAGACTACGAGCAGTACTTC.

This clone appeared once. As DNA, the CDR3 is TGTGCCAGCAGCTCTGAATGGGGGATGGATGAAAAACTGTTTTTT. This sequence encodes CASSSEWGMDEKLFF. The V gene is TRBV5-6, the J gene TRBJ1-4; tentatively, D is TRBD1 (5 bases). Germline CDR1 is SGHDT and CDR2 is YYEEEE. The CDR3 loop spans 15 amino acids. The germline V and J ends were trimmed by 3 bases and 6 bases, with 15 bases remaining between them.

The rearrangement uses TRBV13 and TRBJ1-4; D perhaps matches TRBD1 (6 bases). The CDR3 is 16 amino acids. Trimming shortened V by 1 base and J by 1 base, and 10 bases separated the two germline ends. Germline V gene sequence: CDR1 PRHDT, CDR2 FYEKMQ (reference sequence). CDR3 DNA: TGTGCCAGCAGCTTAGCAACAGGGAGAACTAATGAAAAACTGTTTTTT. Its translation: CASSLATGRTNEKLFF.

This rearrangement joins TRBV4-3 to TRBJ2-1, with a tentative D call TRBD2 (5 bases). The ends were cut back, 0 bases at V and 4 bases at J, with 10 bases in the middle. Germline CDR1 is LGHNA and CDR2 is YSLEER. The CDR3 is made up of 15 amino acids. CDR3 nucleotide sequence: TGCGCCAGCAGCCAAGACTCAGCGGAGTACAATGAGCAGTTCTTC. Its protein product is CASSQDSAEYNEQFF.

The chain joins TRBV19 to TRBJ2-7; D gene ambiguous. Germline CDR1 reads LNHDA; CDR2 reads SQIVND (reference sequence). Trimming left V 1 base short and J 1 base short, with 5 bases between. The CDR3 contains 13 residues. The CDR3 DNA follows: TGTGCCAGTAGTATAGCCCTGTCCTACGAGCAGTACTTC. It translates to CASSIALSYEQYF.

The chain combines TRBV9 with TRBJ2-5; maybe TRBD2 (5 bases). Germline V gene lookup returns CDR1 SGDLS and CDR2 YYNGEE. The CDR3 extends over 14 amino acids. Trimming cost V 0 bases and J 2 bases, with 8 bases left between them. The CDR3 DNA reads as TGTGCCAGCAGCGTAGATCCGGGACAAGAGACCCAGTACTTC. Its protein product is CASSVDPGQETQYF.

The chain combines TRBV11-2 with TRBJ1-1; 10 bases agree with TRBD1. The germline CDR1 and CDR2 sequences are SGHAT and FQNNGV. This CDR3 region has 16 residues. V shed 4 bases and J 2 bases; nucleotides not matched to a gene: 7. This CDR3 reads CASSSTGGSVNTEAFF. DNA for the CDR3: TGTGCCAGCAGCTCGACAGGGGGCTCGGTAAACACTGAAGCTTTCTTT.

The chain combines TRBV4-3 with TRBJ1-2, with 7 bases aligning to TRBD1. The CDR3 runs to 16 residues. V shed 1 base, J shed 3 bases, and the junction held 8 bases outside the gene matches. Germline V gives CDR1 LGHNA, CDR2 YSLEER. Here the CDR3 DNA reads TGCGCCAGCAGCCAAGGGTCAGGGGGTTTGGACTATGGCTACACCTTC. Its translation: CASSQGSGGLDYGYTF.

The V call is TRBV10-2, the J call TRBJ2-7, with D perhaps matching TRBD2 (7 bases). Germline V gene lookup returns CDR1 WSHSY and CDR2 SAAADI. V lost 3 bases, J lost 6 bases, and 18 bases lay in between. This CDR3 comprises 15 residues. CDR3 loop: CASSDTTGGYGEQYF. As DNA, the CDR3 is TGCGCCAGCAGTGATACAACGGGGGGCTACGGCGAGCAGTACTTC.

J is TRBJ2-3 and V is TRBV18; D call uncertain. The CDR3 is made up of 14 amino acids. CDR1 and CDR2 (germline): KGHSH, LQKENI. The V end was cut by 0 bases, the J end by 1 base, with 5 bases between. The CDR3 DNA sequence: TGTGCCAGCTCACCACCTCTCGGCACAGATACGCAGTATTTT. Protein: CASSPPLGTDTQYF.

This chain joins TRBV11-2 and TRBJ2-7; D is perhaps TRBD2 (6 bases). Germline V gives CDR1 SGHAT, CDR2 FQNNGV. Trimming pared 5 bases from V and 6 bases from J, leaving 20 bases between. The CDR3 totals 15 residues. CDR3 in amino acids: CASSGGAGSYREQYF. The CDR3, as DNA: TGTGCCAGCAGCGGCGGGGCAGGCTCCTACCGCGAGCAGTACTTC.

The chain recombines TRBV10-2 with TRBJ2-7; TRBD1 matches at 7 bases. The CDR3 spans 14 residues. V was pared by 0 bases and J by 2 bases, with 1 base of the junction left unmatched. In germline, CDR1 is WSHSY, CDR2 SAAADI. The CDR3 nucleotides read TGCGCCAGCAGTGAGTCAGGGGGCCCCTACGAGCAGTACTTC. Its protein product is CASSESGGPYEQYF.

This clone came up once. V gene TRBV14 combines with J gene TRBJ2-3; D not certain. CDR3 size: 13 residues. Deletions cut 2 bases from V and 1 base from J, with 4 bases between. Germline V gene lookup returns CDR1 SGHDN and CDR2 FVKESK. CDR3 DNA: TGTGCCAGCAGCCAATTCGGCACAGATACGCAGTATTTT. Its translation: CASSQFGTDTQYF.

The chain couples TRBV7-9 to TRBJ2-5; TRBD2 aligns across 12 bases. The CDR3 is made up of 17 amino acids. Germline V CDR1 and CDR2: SEHNR, FQNEAQ (reference sequence). J was trimmed by 5 bases and V by 5 bases; bases with no gene match: 12. CDR3 sequence (DNA): TGTGCCAGCAGCGACCTAGCGGGAGGGCCGGTGGGGGAGACCCAGTACTTC. It specifies CASSDLAGGPVGETQYF.

The chain is built from TRBV21-1 and TRBJ1-2. TRBV21-1 has pseudogene status. This CDR3 contains 13 residues. The DNA of the CDR3 is TGTGCCAGCCGTGGGTCCCCATCCCATGGCTACACCTTC. Encoded protein: CASRGSPSHGYTF.

The rearrangement links TRBV4-3 to TRBJ2-3, with D tentatively TRBD1 or TRBD2 (5 bases each). Trimming shortened V by 0 bases and J by 6 bases, and 19 bases separated the two germline ends. The germline V gene has CDR1 LGHNA and CDR2 YSLEER. This CDR3 has 17 residues. DNA of the CDR3: TGCGCCAGCAGCCAAGATACCGACCGGGACCCCTGGGATACGCAGTATTTT. As protein: CASSQDTDRDPWDTQYF.

This sequence joins TRBV11-2 and TRBJ2-7; D unclear. The germline V gene encodes CDR1 SGHAT and CDR2 FQNNGV. The germline V and J ends were trimmed by 4 bases and 8 bases, with 15 bases remaining between them. This CDR3 is 13 amino acids long. DNA of the CDR3: TGTGCCAGCAGCTCAGAGGTCGACGGTCAGCAGTACTTC. Encoded protein: CASSSEVDGQQYF.

The chain recombines TRBV2 with TRBJ2-3; 7 bases agree with TRBD1. In germline, CDR1 is SNHLY, CDR2 FYNNEI. This CDR3 is built from 13 residues. The junction had 7 bases not matched to a gene; V was cut back by 9 bases and J by 4 bases. The CDR3 region has the DNA TGTGCCAGGACAGGGCCTCGGGCAGATACGCAGTATTTT. Protein: CARTGPRADTQYF.

The chain joins TRBV27 to TRBJ1-2, with 8 bases that match TRBD1. The germline V gene has CDR1 MNHEY and CDR2 SMNVEV (reference sequence). The CDR3 consists of 14 residues. V lost 6 bases to trimming and J lost 7 bases; unmatched junction nucleotides: 10. The CDR3 DNA reads as TGTGCCAGCAGCATAGGACAGGGCGGTATTGGCTACACCTTC. Translating it yields CASSIGQGGIGYTF.

The chain recombines TRBV7-2 with TRBJ2-1, with TRBD1 matching 8 bases. The CDR3 loop spans 17 amino acids. The germline V gene has CDR1 SGHTA and CDR2 FQGNSA. The trim removed 3 bases at V and 0 bases at J, leaving 7 bases unmatched. The CDR3 nucleotides read TGTGCCAGCAGCTTGGGGACAGGACGCAGCTCCTACAATGAGCAGTTCTTC. It translates to CASSLGTGRSSYNEQFF.

This clone was seen only once. V usage is TRBV4-3 and J usage is TRBJ2-1; no definite D call. This CDR3 is 17 amino acids long. V lost 1 base and J 0 bases, leaving 13 bases between the germline ends. Per germline, CDR1 LGHNA and CDR2 YSLEER. CDR3 region: CASSQGILLSSYNEQFF. The DNA of the CDR3 is TGCGCCAGCAGCCAAGGGATTTTACTTAGCTCCTACAATGAGCAGTTCTTC.